The sequence of this TCR beta chain was determined in a study of CD8 T cells in ankylosing spondylitis. Study outcomes and limitations: The authors reported significant enrichment of disease-linked clones in matched ankylosing spondylitis synovial fluid. About 8 highly homologous variants made up a TCR beta motif that seemed to typify ankylosing spondylitis blood. Past research had described some motif variants in reactive arthritis synovial fluid and blood.

This clonotype was picked up a small number of times. The antigen remains unidentified. In germline, CDR1 is MDHEN, CDR2 SYDVKM. The CDR3 is 17 residues long. Germline trimming cut 2 bases from V and 0 bases from J; bases unmatched to any gene: 7. One entry per CDR3 protein, called by TCRdb with MiXCR from the 5' RACE reads. Of about 160,000 distinct CDR3 sequences in the sample, around 19% were seen once. The genes are TRBV28 and TRBJ1-2; TRBD1 matches at 9 bases. This clonotype was obtained from a male donor with ankylosing spondylitis or in good health (not recorded which). What was sequenced was blood, either unsorted or a sorted T cell fraction (not recorded which). The CDR3 DNA reads TGTGCCAGCAGTTTAGACAGGGGGTCAGCAGCTAACTATGGCTACACCTTC. Its translation: CASSLDRGSAANYGYTF.